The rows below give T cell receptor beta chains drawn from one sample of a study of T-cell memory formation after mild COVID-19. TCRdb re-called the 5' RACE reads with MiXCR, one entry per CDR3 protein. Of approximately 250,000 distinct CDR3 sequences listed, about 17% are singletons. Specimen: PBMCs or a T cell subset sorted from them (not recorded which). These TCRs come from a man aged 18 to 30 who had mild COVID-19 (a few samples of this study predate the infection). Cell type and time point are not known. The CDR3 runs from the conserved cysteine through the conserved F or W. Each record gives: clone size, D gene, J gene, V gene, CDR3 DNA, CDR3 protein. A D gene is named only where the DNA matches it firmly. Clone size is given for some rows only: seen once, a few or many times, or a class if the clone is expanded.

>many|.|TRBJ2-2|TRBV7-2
TGTGCCAGCACCAACTCCAGGGGAGGTATGGGCGGGGAGCTGTTTTTT
CASTNSRGGMGGELFF
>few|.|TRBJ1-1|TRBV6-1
TGTGCCAGCAGTCCCCAAGGTGCCACTGAAGCTTTCTTT
CASSPQGATEAFF
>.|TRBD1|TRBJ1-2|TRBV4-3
TGCGCCAGCAGCCAAGACTACAGGGGACCTAACTATGGCTACACCTTC
CASSQDYRGPNYGYTF
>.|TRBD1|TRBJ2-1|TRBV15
TGTGCCACCCGTCGACAGGGATCCCCCTACAATGAGCAGTTCTTC
CATRRQGSPYNEQFF
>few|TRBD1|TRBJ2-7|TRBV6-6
TGTGCCAGCAGCAGCACCGGGACAGAGTCCTACGAGCAGTACTTC
CASSSTGTESYEQYF
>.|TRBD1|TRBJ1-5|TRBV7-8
TGTGCCAGCAGTCGGGGGGAAACAGGGGGCTACAGCAATCAGCCCCAGCATTTT
CASSRGETGGYSNQPQHF
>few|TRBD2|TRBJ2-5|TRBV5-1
TGCGCCAGCAGCCCCCATCCGGGACTAGCGGGGGGGCTCCCCAAGACCCAGTACTTC
CASSPHPGLAGGLPKTQYF
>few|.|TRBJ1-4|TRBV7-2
TGTGCCAGCAGCTCCTACCGACAGAGCAATGAAGGATTGCTGTTTTTT
CASSSYRQSNEGLLFF
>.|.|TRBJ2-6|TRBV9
TGTGCCAGCAGCGGCCTTCGCGGGACCGGGGCCAACGTCCTGACTTTC
CASSGLRGTGANVLTF
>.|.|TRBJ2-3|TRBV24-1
TGTGCCACCAGTGACGGGGGAGCAGATACGCAGTATTTT
CATSDGGADTQYF
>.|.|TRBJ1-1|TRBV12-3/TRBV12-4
TGTGCCAGCAGACTTGGGACATATGAAGCTTTCTTT
CASRLGTYEAFF
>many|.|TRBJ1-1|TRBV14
TGTGCCAGCAGCCAAGGGATGAACACTGAAGCTTTCTTT
CASSQGMNTEAFF
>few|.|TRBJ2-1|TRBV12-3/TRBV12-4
TGTGCCAGCAGTTTGGTCCAGGACAATGAGCAGTTCTTC
CASSLVQDNEQFF
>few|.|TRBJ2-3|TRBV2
TGTGCCAGCACGGGACTGGGAGCGGATACGCAGTATTTT
CASTGLGADTQYF
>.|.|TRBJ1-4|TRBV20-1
TGCAGTGCTAGAGATCCGGGCGGACGAAATGAAAAACTGTTTTTT
CSARDPGGRNEKLFF
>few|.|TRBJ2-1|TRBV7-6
TGTGCCAGCAGCTGGACCGAGACTTACAATGAGCAGTTCTTC
CASSWTETYNEQFF
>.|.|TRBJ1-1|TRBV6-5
TGTGCCAGCAGTTTCCCCCTGGGGGGTTCGAACACTGAAGCTTTCTTT
CASSFPLGGSNTEAFF
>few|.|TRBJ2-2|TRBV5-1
TGCGCCAGCAGCCCGAGGTTAGACGGGGAGCTGTTTTTT
CASSPRLDGELFF